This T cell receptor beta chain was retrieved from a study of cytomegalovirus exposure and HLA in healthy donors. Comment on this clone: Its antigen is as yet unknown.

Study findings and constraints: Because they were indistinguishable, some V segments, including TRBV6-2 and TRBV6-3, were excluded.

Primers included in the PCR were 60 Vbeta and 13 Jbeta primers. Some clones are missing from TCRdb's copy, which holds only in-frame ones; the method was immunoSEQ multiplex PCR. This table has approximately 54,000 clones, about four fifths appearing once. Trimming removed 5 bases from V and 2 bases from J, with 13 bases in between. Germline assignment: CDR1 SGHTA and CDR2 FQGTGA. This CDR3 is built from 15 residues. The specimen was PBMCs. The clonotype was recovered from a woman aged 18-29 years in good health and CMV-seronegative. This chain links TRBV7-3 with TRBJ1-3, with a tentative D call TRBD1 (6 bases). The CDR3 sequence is CASSPRQVPGNTIYF. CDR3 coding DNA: TGTGCCAGCAGCCCCCGACAGGTCCCTGGAAACACCATATATTTT.